This TCR beta chain was sequenced during a study of PD-1 blockade in classical Hodgkin lymphoma. Only in-frame clones appear in the TCRdb table, and some are missing; sequencing was by immunoSEQ multiplex PCR. The sample comprises just under 100,000 clones, over 80% of which are singletons, and 10% to 15% rests with the top ten. In every patient, relapse followed autologous stem cell transplantation, while exposure to brentuximab vedotin differed. Sequenced here: peripheral blood mononuclear cells (PBMCs), sampled at baseline. The TCR comes from a human donor with classical Hodgkin lymphoma.

The DNA of the CDR3 is TGTGCCATCCCCTGGAGCGCAACTGAGTACCAAGAGACCCAGTACTTC. Translated: CAIPWSATEYQETQYF. The genes are TRBV5-3 and TRBJ2-5; no firm D call. TRBV5-3 falls under the ORF class, with uncertain function. CDR3 length equals 16 residues. V was shortened by 9 bases and J by 0 bases, with 21 bases between the two germline ends.